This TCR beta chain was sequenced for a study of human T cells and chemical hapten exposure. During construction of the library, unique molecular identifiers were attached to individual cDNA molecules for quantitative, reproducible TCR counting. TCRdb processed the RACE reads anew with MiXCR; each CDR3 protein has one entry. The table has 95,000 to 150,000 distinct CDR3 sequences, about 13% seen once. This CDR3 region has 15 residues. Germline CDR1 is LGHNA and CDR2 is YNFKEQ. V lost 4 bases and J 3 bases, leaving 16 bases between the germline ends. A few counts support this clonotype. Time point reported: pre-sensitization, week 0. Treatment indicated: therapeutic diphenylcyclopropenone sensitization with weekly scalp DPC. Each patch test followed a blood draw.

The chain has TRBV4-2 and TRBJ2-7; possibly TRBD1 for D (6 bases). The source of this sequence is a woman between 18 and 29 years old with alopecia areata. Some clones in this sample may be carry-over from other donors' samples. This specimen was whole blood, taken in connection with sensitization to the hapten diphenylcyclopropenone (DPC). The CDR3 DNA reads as TGTGCCAGCAGCCGAGACAACAGGGCCCGCTACGAGCAGTACTTC. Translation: CASSRDNRARYEQYF.